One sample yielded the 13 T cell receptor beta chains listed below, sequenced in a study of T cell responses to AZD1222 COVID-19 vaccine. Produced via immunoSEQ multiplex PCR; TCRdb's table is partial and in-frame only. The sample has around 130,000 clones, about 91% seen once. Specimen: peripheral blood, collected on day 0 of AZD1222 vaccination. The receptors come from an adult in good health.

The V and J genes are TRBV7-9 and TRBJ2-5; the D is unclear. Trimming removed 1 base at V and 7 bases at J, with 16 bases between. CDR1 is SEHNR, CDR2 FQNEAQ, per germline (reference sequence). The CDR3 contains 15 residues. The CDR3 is CASSLEHFKIGTQYF. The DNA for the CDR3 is TGTGCCAGCAGCTTAGAACATTTTAAGATTGGGACCCAGTACTTC.

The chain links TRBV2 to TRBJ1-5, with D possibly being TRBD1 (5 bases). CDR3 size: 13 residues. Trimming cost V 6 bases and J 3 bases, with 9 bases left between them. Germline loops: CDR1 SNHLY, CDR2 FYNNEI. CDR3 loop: CASRTAYNQPQHF. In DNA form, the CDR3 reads TGTGCCAGCAGGACAGCCTACAATCAGCCCCAGCATTTT. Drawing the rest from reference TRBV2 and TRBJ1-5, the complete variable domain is EPEVTQTPSHQVTQMGQEVILRCVPISNHLYFYWYRQILGQKVEFLVSFYNNEISEKSEIFDDQFSVERPDGSNFTLKIRSTKLEDSAMYFCASRTAYNQPQHFGDGTRLSIL.

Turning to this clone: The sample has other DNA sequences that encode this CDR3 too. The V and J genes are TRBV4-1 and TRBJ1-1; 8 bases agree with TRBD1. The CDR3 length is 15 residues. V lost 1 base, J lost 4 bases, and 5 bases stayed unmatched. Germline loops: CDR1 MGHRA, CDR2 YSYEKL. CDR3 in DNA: TGCGCCAGCAGCCAAGCGGACAGGGACGCCACTGAAGCTTTCTTT. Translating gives CASSQADRDATEAFF.

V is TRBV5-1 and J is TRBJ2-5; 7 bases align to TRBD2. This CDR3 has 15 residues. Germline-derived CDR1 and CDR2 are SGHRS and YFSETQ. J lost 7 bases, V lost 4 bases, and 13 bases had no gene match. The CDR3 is CASSPDLAVGGTQYF. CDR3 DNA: TGCGCCAGCAGCCCCGACCTAGCGGTGGGGGGGACCCAGTACTTC. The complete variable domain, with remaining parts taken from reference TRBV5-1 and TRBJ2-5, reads KAGVTQTPRYLIKTRGQQVTLSCSPISGHRSVSWYQQTPGQGLQFLFEYFSETQRNKGNFPGRFSGRQFSNSRSEMNVSTLELGDSALYLCASSPDLAVGGTQYFGPGTRLLVL.

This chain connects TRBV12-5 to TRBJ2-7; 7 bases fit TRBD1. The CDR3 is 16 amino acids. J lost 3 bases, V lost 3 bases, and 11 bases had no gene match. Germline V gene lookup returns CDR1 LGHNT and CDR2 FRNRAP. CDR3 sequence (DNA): TGTGCTAGTGGTTTTGCCCCGGGACAGCAGCTCTACGAGCAGTACTTC. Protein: CASGFAPGQQLYEQYF. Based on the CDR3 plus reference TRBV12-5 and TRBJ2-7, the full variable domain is DARVTQTPRHKVTEMGQEVTMRCQPILGHNTVFWYRQTMMQGLELLAYFRNRAPLDDSGMPKDRFSAEMPDATLATLKIQPSEPRDSAVYFCASGFAPGQQLYEQYFGPGTRLTVT.

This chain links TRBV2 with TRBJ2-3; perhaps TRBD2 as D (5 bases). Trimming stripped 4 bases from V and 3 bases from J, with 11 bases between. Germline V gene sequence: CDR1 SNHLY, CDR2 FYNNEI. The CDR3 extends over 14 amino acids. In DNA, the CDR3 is TGTGCCAGCAGTGGTAGCGTGGCGACAGATACGCAGTATTTT. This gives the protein CASSGSVATDTQYF.

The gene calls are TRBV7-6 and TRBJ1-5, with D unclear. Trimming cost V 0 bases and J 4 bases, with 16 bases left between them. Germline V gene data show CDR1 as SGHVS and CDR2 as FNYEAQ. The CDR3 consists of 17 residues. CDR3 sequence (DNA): TGTGCCAGCAGCTTAGCCCACCGGACTGCGAGAAATCAGCCCCAGCATTTT. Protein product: CASSLAHRTARNQPQHF. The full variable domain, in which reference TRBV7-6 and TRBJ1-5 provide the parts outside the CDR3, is GAGVSQSPRYKVTKRGQDVALRCDPISGHVSLYWYRQALGQGPEFLTYFNYEAQQDKSGLPNDRFSAERPEGSISTLTIQRTEQRDSAMYRCASSLAHRTARNQPQHFGDGTRLSIL.

The CDR3 region is CASSASPGGSGANVLTF. The CDR3 region has the DNA TGTGCCAGCAGTGCATCCCCTGGGGGCTCTGGGGCCAACGTCCTGACTTTC. The J gene is TRBJ2-6, the V gene TRBV6-4; tentatively, D is TRBD1 or TRBD2 (5 bases each). V lost 4 bases and J lost 0, with 13 bases in between. Per germline, CDR1 MRHNA and CDR2 SNTAGT. This CDR3 has 17 amino acids.

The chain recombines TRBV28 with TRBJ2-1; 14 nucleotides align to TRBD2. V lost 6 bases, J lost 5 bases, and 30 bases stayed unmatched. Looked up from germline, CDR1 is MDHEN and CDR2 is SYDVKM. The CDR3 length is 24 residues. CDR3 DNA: TGTGCCAGCAGCCTTGTATCCGGGACTAGCGGGAGAGGTAGGGGGTCTGGGGATAACAATGAGCAGTTCTTC. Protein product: CASSLVSGTSGRGRGSGDNNEQFF.

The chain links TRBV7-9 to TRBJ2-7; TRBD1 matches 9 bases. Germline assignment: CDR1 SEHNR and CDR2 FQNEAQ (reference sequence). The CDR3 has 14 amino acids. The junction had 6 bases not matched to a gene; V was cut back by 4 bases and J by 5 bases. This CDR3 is CASSSGQGIDEQYF. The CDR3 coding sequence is TGTGCCAGCAGCTCGGGACAGGGCATCGACGAGCAGTACTTC.

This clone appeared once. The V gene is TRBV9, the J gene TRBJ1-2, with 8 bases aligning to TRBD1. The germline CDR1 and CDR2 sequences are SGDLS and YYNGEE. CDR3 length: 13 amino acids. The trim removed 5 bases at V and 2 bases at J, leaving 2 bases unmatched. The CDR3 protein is CASRTGDNYGYTF. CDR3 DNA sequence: TGTGCCAGCAGGACAGGGGACAACTATGGCTACACCTTC.

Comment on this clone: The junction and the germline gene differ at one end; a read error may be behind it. This CDR3 reads CASRDRAPYPF. The CDR3 DNA reads as TGTGCCAGCAGGGACAGGGCCCCGTACCCGTTT. The chain employs TRBV6-4 and TRBJ2-3, with TRBD1 matching over 8 bases. In germline, CDR1 is MRHNA, CDR2 SNTAGT. This CDR3 comprises 11 residues.

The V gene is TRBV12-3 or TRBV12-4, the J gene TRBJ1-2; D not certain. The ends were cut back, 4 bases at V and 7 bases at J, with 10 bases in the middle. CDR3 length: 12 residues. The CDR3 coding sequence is TGTGCCAGCAGTTGGGAAAAGGGTGGCTACACCTTC. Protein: CASSWEKGGYTF.